This TCR beta chain is from a study of shared clonotypes between healthy human individuals. Assay: immunoSEQ multiplex PCR; the TCRdb copy retains only in-frame clones and omits some. In the table there are 2,100,000 or so clones, approximately 95% of which are singletons. A note on this clone: With a much larger clone just one base away, this may be a read error.

Sequenced: naive CD4+ T cells sorted from blood. Subset of the sample: CD45RA+ positively selected. This TCR came from a man between 18 and 29 years old in good health.

In nucleotides, the CDR3 is TGTGCCAGCAGCTTAAACGGGAACACTGAAGCTTTCTTT. Protein sequence: CASSLNGNTEAFF. V is TRBV7-6 and J is TRBJ1-1; D is ambiguous. Germline values: CDR1 SGHVS, CDR2 FNYEAQ. Trimming left V 2 bases short and J 1 base short, with 5 bases between. CDR3 length: 13 amino acids.